The TCR beta chain under discussion was sequenced for a study of T cell changes during pregnancy in multiple sclerosis. The repertoire was sequenced with immunoSEQ multiplex PCR; TCRdb's copy has only in-frame clones and lacks some. The sample includes 50,000 or so clones, almost 95% seen only once; the top ten take 2% to 2.5%. Germline CDR1 and CDR2: LGHNA and YSLEER. V lost 0 bases and J lost 4, with 18 bases in between. The CDR3 has 17 residues. The V and J genes are TRBV4-3 and TRBJ1-2, with D maybe TRBD1 (6 bases). The clonotype was recovered from a female donor with multiple sclerosis, enrolled in a pregnancy study. The sample consisted of peripheral blood, taken in the third trimester of pregnancy. For the CDR3, the DNA is TGCGCCAGCAGCCAAGAGGATGGGGGGGGGCGCGGCTATGGCTACACCTTC. This sequence encodes CASSQEDGGGRGYGYTF.